Sequencing of this T cell receptor beta chain was carried out in a study of cytomegalovirus exposure and HLA in healthy donors. The study ran its PCR with 60 Vbeta and 13 Jbeta primers. Clones were read by immunoSEQ multiplex PCR, and TCRdb kept only the in-frame ones, dropping some. This sample's table reports approximately 75,000 clones. Trimming cost V 6 bases and J 2 bases, with 14 bases left between them. The CDR3 has 14 residues. Germline loops: CDR1 SNHLY, CDR2 FYNNEI. General study points: Sequencing depth across donors, presence/absence analyses assumed, was roughly uniform. TCR beta chain V- and J-gene trimming was linked, in a later analysis, to a missense variant in DCLRE1C.

Regarding this clone: Its antigen remains unidentified.

This chain links TRBV2 with TRBJ2-7; D possibly corresponds to TRBD2 (6 bases). The source is a man aged 35 to 55 in good health and CMV-seronegative. The material sequenced was PBMCs. In DNA form, the CDR3 reads TGTGCCAGCAGACCTGGGACTTACGCCTACGAGCAGTACTTC. This translates into CASRPGTYAYEQYF.